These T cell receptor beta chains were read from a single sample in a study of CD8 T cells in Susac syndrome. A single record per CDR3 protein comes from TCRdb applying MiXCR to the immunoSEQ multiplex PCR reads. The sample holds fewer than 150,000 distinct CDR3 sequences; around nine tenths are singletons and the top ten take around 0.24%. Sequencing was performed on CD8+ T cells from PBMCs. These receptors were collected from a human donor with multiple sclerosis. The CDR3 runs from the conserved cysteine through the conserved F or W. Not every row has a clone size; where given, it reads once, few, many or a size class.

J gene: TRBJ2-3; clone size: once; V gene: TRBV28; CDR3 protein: CASSSRMGEADTQYF
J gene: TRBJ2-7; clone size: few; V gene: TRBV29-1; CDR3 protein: CSVEGDSYEQYF
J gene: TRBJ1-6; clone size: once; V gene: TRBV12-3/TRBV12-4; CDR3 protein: CASSSGDFSSYNSPLHF
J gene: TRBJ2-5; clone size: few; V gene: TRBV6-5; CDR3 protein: CASSISGSGTQYF
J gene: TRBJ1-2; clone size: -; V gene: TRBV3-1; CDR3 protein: CASSPSRDSYYGYTF
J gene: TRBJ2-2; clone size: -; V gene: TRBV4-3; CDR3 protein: CASSQETTNTGELFF
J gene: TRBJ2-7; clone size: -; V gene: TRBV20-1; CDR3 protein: CSASSGTDSSYEQYF
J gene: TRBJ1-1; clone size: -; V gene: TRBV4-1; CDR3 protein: CASSQRQALKATEAFF
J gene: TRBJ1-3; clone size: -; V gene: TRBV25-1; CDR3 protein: CASSDYDRVGWNTIYF
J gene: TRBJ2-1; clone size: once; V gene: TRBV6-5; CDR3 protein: CASSYSRGASGTYNEQFF
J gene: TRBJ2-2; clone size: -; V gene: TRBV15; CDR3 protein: CATTAGTTNTGELFF
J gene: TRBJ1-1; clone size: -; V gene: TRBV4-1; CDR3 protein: CASSQDPTSLLNTEAFF
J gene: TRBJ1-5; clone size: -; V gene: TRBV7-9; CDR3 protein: CASSLGDMGNQPQHF
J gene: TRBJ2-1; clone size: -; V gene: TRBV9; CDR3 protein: CASSFLQGFSYNEQFF
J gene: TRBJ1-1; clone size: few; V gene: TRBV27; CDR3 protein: CASSPRGTEAFF
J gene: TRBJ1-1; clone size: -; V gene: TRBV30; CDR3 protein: CAWRVTEAFF
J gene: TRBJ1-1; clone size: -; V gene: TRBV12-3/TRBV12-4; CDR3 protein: CASNALGDSRNTEAFF
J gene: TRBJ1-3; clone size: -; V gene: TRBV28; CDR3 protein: CASSLAGGAGNTIYF
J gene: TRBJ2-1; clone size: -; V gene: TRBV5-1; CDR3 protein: CASRAVIASSYNEQFF
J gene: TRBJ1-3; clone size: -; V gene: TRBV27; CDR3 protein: CASSLTPTGGNTIYF
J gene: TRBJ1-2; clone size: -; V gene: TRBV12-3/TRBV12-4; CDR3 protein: CASSPQGSSHYGYTF
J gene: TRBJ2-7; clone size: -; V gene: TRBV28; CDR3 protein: CASGSGYSYEQYF
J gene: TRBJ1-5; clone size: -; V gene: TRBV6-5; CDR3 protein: CASSQFRGLGQPQHF
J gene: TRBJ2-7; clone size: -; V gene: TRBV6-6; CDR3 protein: CASSYSSGQAYEQYF
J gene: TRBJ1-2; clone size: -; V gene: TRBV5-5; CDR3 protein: CASIYETENYGYTF
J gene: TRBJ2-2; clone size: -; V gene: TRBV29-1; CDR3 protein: CSGQGPNTGELFF
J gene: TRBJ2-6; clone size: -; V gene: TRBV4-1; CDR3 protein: CASSQTGQGLSSGANVLTF
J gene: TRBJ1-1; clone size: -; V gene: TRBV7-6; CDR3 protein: CASSLEGTTGNTEAFF
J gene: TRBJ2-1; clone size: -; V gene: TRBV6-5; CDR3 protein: CASTPFDGKHEQFF
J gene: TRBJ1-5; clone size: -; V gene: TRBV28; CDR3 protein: CASSHRGSGNQPQHF
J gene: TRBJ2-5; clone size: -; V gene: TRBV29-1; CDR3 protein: CSVDSGRGTQYF
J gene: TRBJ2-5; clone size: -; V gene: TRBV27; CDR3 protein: CASSSSMGETQYF
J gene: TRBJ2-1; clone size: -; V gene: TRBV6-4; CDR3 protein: CASSDWASNEQFF
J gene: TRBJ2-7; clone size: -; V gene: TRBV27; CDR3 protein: CASSFLDGAPTRGYEQYF
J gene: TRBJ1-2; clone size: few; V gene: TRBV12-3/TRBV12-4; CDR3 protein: CASSPTGYGYTF
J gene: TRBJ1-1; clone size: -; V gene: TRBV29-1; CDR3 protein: CSVDPGGTEAFF
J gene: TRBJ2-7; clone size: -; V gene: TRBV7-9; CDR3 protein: CASSTLDRDHEQYF